A selection of T cell receptor beta chains follows, all from one sample in a study of beta chain features in type 1 diabetes. The assay was immunoSEQ multiplex PCR, and TCRdb's table has in-frame clones only and misses some. The profile shows 300,000 to 450,000 clones, around an eighth of them singletons. Input material: naive CD4+ T cells from blood. The receptors come from a young woman with type 1 diabetes. Each CDR3 is given with its conserved first and last residue. D genes are given only for firm matches. For some rows the clone size is stated as once, few or many, or as a class when expanded; others skip it.

D gene	clone size	V gene	CDR3 length	J gene	CDR3 protein	CDR3 DNA
NA	few	TRBV29-1	11	TRBJ2-5	CSAIHQETQYF	TGCAGCGCTATTCACCAAGAGACCCAGTACTTC
NA	NA	TRBV7-2	16	TRBJ2-1	CASSLYAQGSYNEQFF	TGTGCCAGCAGCTTATATGCCCAGGGATCGTACAATGAGCAGTTCTTC
NA	NA	TRBV28	12	TRBJ2-7	CASSLAHGEQYF	TGTGCCAGCAGTTTAGCTCACGGGGAGCAGTACTTC
NA	NA	TRBV7-2	13	TRBJ1-6	CASSFTGNSPLHF	TGTGCCAGCAGCTTTACGGGGAATTCACCCCTCCACTTT
NA	NA	TRBV9	15	TRBJ2-3	CASSLQTHSTDTQYF	TGTGCCAGCAGCTTACAGACACATAGCACAGATACGCAGTATTTT
NA	NA	TRBV29-1	12	TRBJ1-2	CSVVRTNYGYTF	TGCAGCGTTGTTCGGACAAACTATGGCTACACCTTC
TRBD1	few	TRBV2	14	TRBJ1-5	CASRMGQSNQPQHF	TGTGCCAGCAGGATGGGACAGAGCAATCAGCCCCAGCATTTT
TRBD2	few	TRBV18	13	TRBJ2-7	CASSAGLVGEQYF	TGTGCCAGCTCAGCCGGACTAGTGGGGGAGCAGTACTTC
TRBD2	NA	TRBV7-2	16	TRBJ2-3	CASSLNGGAFPDTQYF	TGTGCCAGCAGCTTAAACGGGGGGGCCTTCCCAGATACGCAGTATTTT
NA	NA	TRBV25-1	13	TRBJ2-7	CASRGGWSYEQYF	TGTGCCAGCAGGGGGGGTTGGTCCTACGAGCAGTACTTC
TRBD1	few	TRBV11-2	15	TRBJ2-7	CASSLDNRGWDEQYF	TGTGCCAGCAGCTTAGATAACAGGGGCTGGGACGAGCAGTACTTC
NA	NA	TRBV29-1	12	TRBJ2-3	CSVAAATDTQYF	TGCAGCGTAGCGGCTGCTACAGATACGCAGTATTTT
TRBD2	NA	TRBV10-3	14	TRBJ2-3	CAISAGGGIDTQYF	TGTGCCATCAGTGCCGGCGGGGGGATAGATACGCAGTATTTT
NA	few	TRBV27	14	TRBJ2-1	CASSSDSRDNEQFF	TGTGCCAGCAGTTCTGACAGTAGGGACAATGAGCAGTTCTTC
NA	few	TRBV13	15	TRBJ1-1	CASSKTVRGTTEAFF	TGTGCCAGCAGCAAAACCGTAAGGGGTACAACAGAAGCTTTCTTT
NA	NA	TRBV4-3	15	TRBJ1-3	CASSQDAGSGNTIYF	TGCGCCAGCAGCCAAGATGCGGGTTCCGGAAACACCATATATTTT
NA	NA	TRBV27	14	TRBJ1-1	CASSYDRVSTEAFF	TGTGCCAGCAGTTATGACCGGGTGAGCACTGAAGCTTTCTTT
TRBD2	few	TRBV5-8	15	TRBJ2-1	CASSHSGGDHNEQFF	TGTGCCAGCAGTCATAGCGGGGGGGACCACAATGAGCAGTTCTTC
NA	NA	TRBV18	14	TRBJ1-2	CASSRLDGNYGYTF	TGTGCCAGCTCACGACTCGACGGCAACTATGGCTACACCTTC
TRBD2	NA	TRBV5-4	15	TRBJ2-3	CASSTTLAGLDTQYF	TGTGCCAGCAGCACTACACTAGCGGGGCTAGATACGCAGTATTTT
NA	NA	TRBV10-3	15	TRBJ1-1	CAISSPNEGNTEAFF	TGTGCCATCAGTTCGCCTAATGAGGGGAACACTGAAGCTTTCTTT
TRBD2	NA	TRBV7-2	15	TRBJ2-5	CASSPPGLAGETQYF	TGTGCCAGCAGCCCACCGGGACTAGCTGGCGAGACCCAGTACTTC
NA	few	TRBV27	10	TRBJ1-2	CASSFYPPPF	TGTGCCAGCAGTTTCTATCCCCCGCCCTTC
TRBD2	few	TRBV5-1	15	TRBJ2-1	CASSALAGVANEQFF	TGCGCCAGCAGCGCGCTAGCGGGAGTAGCAAATGAGCAGTTCTTC
NA	few	TRBV18	14	TRBJ1-5	CASSPTQSDQPQHF	TGTGCCAGCTCACCAACCCAGAGCGATCAGCCCCAGCATTTT
NA	NA	TRBV30	13	TRBJ2-2	CAWKLAHRGELFF	TGTGCCTGGAAACTAGCCCACAGAGGGGAGCTGTTTTTT
NA	NA	TRBV6-5	14	TRBJ2-7	CASSFLGAGYEQYF	TGTGCCAGCAGTTTTCTTGGGGCTGGCTACGAGCAGTACTTC
NA	NA	TRBV5-6	12	TRBJ1-2	CASSLDRAGYTF	TGTGCCAGCAGCTTGGACAGGGCGGGCTACACCTTC
NA	NA	TRBV6-5	14	TRBJ2-7	CASRTGGGTYEQYF	TGTGCCAGCCGCACCGGCGGGGGCACCTACGAGCAGTACTTC
NA	NA	TRBV5-1	15	TRBJ2-1	CASSGTPGGHNEQFF	TGCGCCAGCAGCGGGACACCCGGGGGGCACAATGAGCAGTTCTTC
TRBD2	few	TRBV9	18	TRBJ2-1	CASSGAGTSGELYNEQFF	TGTGCCAGCAGCGGTGCCGGGACTAGCGGCGAGCTTTACAATGAGCAGTTCTTC
NA	few	TRBV7-6	14	TRBJ2-5	CASSPPGSRETQYF	TGTGCCAGCAGCCCGCCGGGTAGTCGGGAGACCCAGTACTTC
TRBD2	few	TRBV4-3	17	TRBJ2-1	CASSQGGLASSYNEQFF	TGCGCCAGCAGCCAAGGAGGACTAGCGAGCTCCTACAATGAGCAGTTCTTC